These 11 T cell receptor beta chains share one sample of origin, sequenced in a study of blood T cells in healthy people across ages. It was with a sample-barcoded 5' primer and a J-beta primer mix that a second PCR of about 7 to 12 cycles was run. TCRdb recomputed calls from the 5' RACE reads with MiXCR, one row per CDR3 protein. The sample carries about 1.4 million distinct CDR3 sequences, roughly 59% recorded once. Sequenced sample: blood. Receptors originate from a man aged 18 to 30 in good health.

CDR3 residues: CASSLEPLVGVNTEAFF. The CDR3 DNA sequence: TGTGCCAGCAGCTTAGAGCCGTTGGTGGGGGTGAACACTGAAGCTTTCTTT. V usage is TRBV7-9 and J usage is TRBJ1-1, with a possible D match to TRBD1 (5 bases). This CDR3 is 17 amino acids long. With 1 base removed from V and 0 bases from J, the gap between germline ends came to 15 bases. CDR1 is SEHNR, CDR2 FQNEAQ, per germline (reference sequence). The complete variable domain, with remaining parts taken from reference TRBV7-9 and TRBJ1-1, reads DTGVSQNPRHKITKRGQNVTFRCDPISEHNRLYWYRQTLGQGPEFLTYFQNEAQLEKSRLLSDRFSAERPKGSFSTLEIQRTEQGDSAMYLCASSLEPLVGVNTEAFFGQGTRLTVV.

J is TRBJ2-3 and V is TRBV28, with D uncertain. Germline V gene sequence: CDR1 MDHEN, CDR2 SYDVKM. V lost 5 bases to trimming and J lost 4 bases, with 13 bases between them. The CDR3 runs to 14 residues. The CDR3 protein is CASSPVLSADTQYF. The CDR3 DNA reads as TGTGCCAGCAGTCCTGTTCTTTCCGCAGATACGCAGTATTTT.

V usage is TRBV2 and J usage is TRBJ1-1; D not certain. The CDR3 runs to 15 residues. From germline, CDR1 is SNHLY and CDR2 FYNNEI. V was cut by 7 bases and J by 3 bases, with 18 bases left in between. CDR3 protein: CASNWRIGIDTEAFF. The CDR3 DNA sequence: TGTGCCAGCAATTGGAGGATCGGGATCGACACTGAAGCTTTCTTT.

The V gene is TRBV3-1, the J gene TRBJ1-2, with 11 nucleotides matching TRBD1. From germline, CDR1 is LGHDT and CDR2 YNNKEL (reference sequence). The CDR3 spans 16 residues. Germline trimming cut 7 bases from V and 7 bases from J; bases unmatched to any gene: 14. CDR3 nucleotide sequence: TGTGCCAGCACCTACAGCGAACCGGGACAGGGGGGTGGCTACACCTTC. Translation gives CASTYSEPGQGGGYTF.

This chain connects TRBV12-3 or TRBV12-4 to TRBJ1-5; D gene uncertain. This CDR3 region has 15 residues. V lost 8 bases to trimming and J lost 0 bases, with 14 bases between them. The CDR3 DNA sequence: TGTGCCAGCCAAGAGCTCCTGAATAGCAATCAGCCCCAGCATTTT. Residues: CASQELLNSNQPQHF.

The V and J genes are TRBV12-3 or TRBV12-4 and TRBJ1-3; no reliable D call. V dropped 6 bases and J dropped 2 bases, with 11 bases sitting between them. The CDR3 runs to 14 residues. CDR3 sequence: CASSGSSTGNTIYF. The CDR3, as DNA: TGTGCCAGCAGCGGGTCGAGCACTGGAAACACCATATATTTT.

To note about this clonotype: The germline gene is not matched at one end of the junction; a read error may be the cause. The rearrangement joins TRBV6-5 to TRBJ1-2; the match to TRBD1 covers 12 bases. The CDR3 contains 16 residues. Germline lookup yields CDR1 MNHEY and CDR2 SVGAGI. CDR3 region: CARSTPPGQGAYGYTF. CDR3 coding DNA: TGTGCCCGCAGTACACCTCCGGGACAGGGGGCTTATGGCTACACCTTC.

Notes on this clonotype: The junction shows a germline mismatch at one end, possibly a read error. The V call is TRBV25-1, the J call TRBJ2-5, with D perhaps matching TRBD1 (7 bases). Germline assignment: CDR1 MGHDK and CDR2 SYGVNS. This CDR3 has 15 residues. The CDR3 nucleotides are TGTACCAGCAGTGAGTGGGCAGGGGGGCAAGAGACCCAGTACTTC. It translates to CTSSEWAGGQETQYF.

The chain carries TRBV4-2 and TRBJ2-7, with TRBD1 matching over 10 bases. The CDR3 extends over 16 amino acids. The V gene's germline CDR1 is LGHNA and CDR2 YNFKEQ. Trimming cost V 4 bases and J 3 bases; bases outside gene matches: 9. The DNA of the CDR3 is TGTGCCAGCAGCCCCTATCCGGGACAGGGGCTCTACGAGCAGTACTTC. It specifies CASSPYPGQGLYEQYF.

The chain combines TRBV20-1 with TRBJ1-2; D is perhaps TRBD1 (6 bases). Germline assignment: CDR1 DFQATT and CDR2 SNEGSKA (reference sequence). There are 11 residues in the CDR3. V was clipped by 1 base and J by 7 bases, with 7 bases between them. The CDR3 spells CSARGRGGYTF. As DNA, the CDR3 is TGCAGTGCTAGAGGCAGGGGTGGCTACACCTTC.

This chain uses TRBV6-5 with TRBJ2-1, with 12 bases identical to TRBD2. With 8 bases clipped from V and 5 bases from J, the junction kept 7 bases outside the gene matches. CDR1 MNHEY and CDR2 SVGAGI come from the germline V gene. CDR3 length equals 15 residues. CDR3 residues: CASLTLAGGNNEQFF. CDR3 sequence (DNA): TGTGCCAGCCTAACCCTAGCGGGGGGGAACAATGAGCAGTTCTTC.